This TCR beta chain derives from a study of blood T cell repertoires in COVID-19. At the level of the study: Sites in the United States, Italy and Spain provided acute and convalescent COVID-19 samples.

Germline V gives CDR1 SGHNT, CDR2 YYREEE (reference sequence). The CDR3 runs to 14 residues. V was shortened by 1 base and J by 4 bases, with 11 bases between the two germline ends. In the authors' methods: Reference gene primer amplification in the assay estimated nucleated cell counts. Some clones are missing from TCRdb's copy, which holds only in-frame ones; the method was immunoSEQ multiplex PCR. The D gene and trimming were derived from the DNA, and the V and J assignments and clone size from that table. Among 60,000 to 75,000 clones listed, roughly 91% were seen once. Seattle enrolled patients during active infection and tracked them longitudinally.

Sequenced material: peripheral blood. V gene TRBV5-4 combines with J gene TRBJ2-5; D may be TRBD2 (6 bases). The TCR originated in a man between 40 and 49 years old with COVID-19, enrolled during active disease. CDR3 bases: TGTGCCAGCAGCTTGAACGGGGGAGTAGAGACCCAGTACTTC. Residues: CASSLNGGVETQYF.